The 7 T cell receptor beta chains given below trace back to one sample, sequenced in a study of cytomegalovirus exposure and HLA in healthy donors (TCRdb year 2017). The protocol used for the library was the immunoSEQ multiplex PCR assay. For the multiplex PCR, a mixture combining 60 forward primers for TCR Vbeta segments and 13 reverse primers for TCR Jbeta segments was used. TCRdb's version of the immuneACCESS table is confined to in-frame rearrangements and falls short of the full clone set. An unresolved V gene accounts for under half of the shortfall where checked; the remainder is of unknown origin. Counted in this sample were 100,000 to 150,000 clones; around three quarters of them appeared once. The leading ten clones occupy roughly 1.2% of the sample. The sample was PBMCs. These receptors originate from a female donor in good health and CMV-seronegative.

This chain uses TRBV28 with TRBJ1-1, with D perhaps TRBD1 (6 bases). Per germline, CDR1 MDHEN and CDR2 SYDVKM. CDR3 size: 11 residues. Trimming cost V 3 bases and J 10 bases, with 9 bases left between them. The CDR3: CASSLGHAAFF. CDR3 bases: TGTGCCAGCAGTTTGGGACATGCAGCTTTCTTT.

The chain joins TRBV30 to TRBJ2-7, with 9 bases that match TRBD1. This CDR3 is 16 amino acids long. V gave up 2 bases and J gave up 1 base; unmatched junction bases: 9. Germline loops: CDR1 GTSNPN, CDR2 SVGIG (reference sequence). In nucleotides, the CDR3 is TGTGCCTGGAGTTCCGGGACAGGGCTCGAATCCTACGAGCAGTACTTC. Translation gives CAWSSGTGLESYEQYF.

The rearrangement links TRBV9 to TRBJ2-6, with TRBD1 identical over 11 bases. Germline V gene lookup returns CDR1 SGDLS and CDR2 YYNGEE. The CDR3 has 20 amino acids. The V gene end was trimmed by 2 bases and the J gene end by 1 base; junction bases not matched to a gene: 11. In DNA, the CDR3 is TGTGCCAGCAGCGTGGTAAGGGACAGGGGGTTGCTTTCTGGGGCCAACGTCCTGACTTTC. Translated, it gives CASSVVRDRGLLSGANVLTF.

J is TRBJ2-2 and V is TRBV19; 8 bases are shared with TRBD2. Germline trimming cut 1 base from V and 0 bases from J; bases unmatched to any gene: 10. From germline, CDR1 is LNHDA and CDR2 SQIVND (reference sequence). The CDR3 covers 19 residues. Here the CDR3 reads CASSIGTASGSSNTGELFF. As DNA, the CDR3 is TGTGCCAGTAGTATAGGGACCGCGAGCGGGAGTTCGAACACCGGGGAGCTGTTTTTT.

The chain's CDR3 is CAVPRPTGELFF. DNA of the CDR3: TGTGCCGTCCCGAGGCCGACCGGGGAGCTGTTTTTT. J is TRBJ2-2 and V is TRBV28, with D unresolved. This CDR3 spans 12 amino acids. Germline CDR1 is MDHEN and CDR2 is SYDVKM. V dropped 11 bases and J dropped 5 bases, with 12 bases sitting between them.

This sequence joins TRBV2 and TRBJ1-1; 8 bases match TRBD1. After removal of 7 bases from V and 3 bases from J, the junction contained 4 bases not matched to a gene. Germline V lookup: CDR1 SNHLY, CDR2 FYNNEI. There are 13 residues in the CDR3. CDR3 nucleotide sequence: TGTGCCAGCAAGGCAGGGGGCTACACTGAAGCTTTCTTT. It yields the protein CASKAGGYTEAFF. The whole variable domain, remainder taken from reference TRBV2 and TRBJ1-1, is EPEVTQTPSHQVTQMGQEVILRCVPISNHLYFYWYRQILGQKVEFLVSFYNNEISEKSEIFDDQFSVERPDGSNFTLKIRSTKLEDSAMYFCASKAGGYTEAFFGQGTRLTVV.

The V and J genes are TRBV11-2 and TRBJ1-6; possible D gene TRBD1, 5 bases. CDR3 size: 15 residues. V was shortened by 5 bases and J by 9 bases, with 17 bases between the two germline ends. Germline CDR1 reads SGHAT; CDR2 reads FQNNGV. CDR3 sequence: CASSLVGGAGSPLHF. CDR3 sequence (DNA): TGTGCCAGCAGCCTCGTGGGCGGGGCGGGTTCACCCCTCCACTTT. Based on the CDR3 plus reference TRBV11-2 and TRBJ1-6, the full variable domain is EAGVAQSPRYKIIEKRQSVAFWCNPISGHATLYWYQQILGQGPKLLIQFQNNGVVDDSQLPKDRFSAERLKGVDSTLKIQPAKLEDSAVYLCASSLVGGAGSPLHFGNGTRLTVT.